Below, one T cell receptor (beta chain) is given with its context. Adults between roughly 18 and 89 years of age took part from about two dozen US areas. All recovered Cohort 3 donors got two negative PCRs, got clearance, or saw symptom resolution. V was pared by 4 bases and J by 0 bases, with 4 bases of the junction left unmatched. Germline values: CDR1 MNHNS, CDR2 SASEGT. This CDR3 contains 16 residues. The sample originates from a study of blood T cell repertoires in COVID-19. In the study's own analysis: Scientists estimated how many nucleated cells there were by amplifying reference gene primers. Sequencing was performed with immunoSEQ multiplex PCR; in TCRdb, only in-frame clones are kept and a portion is missing. Clone size and V and J calls were adopted from that table, with D and trimming inferred from the DNA. Of about 310,000 clones listed, approximately 91% are singletons.

The sequenced material came from PBMCs or T cells enriched from blood (not recorded which). V and J are TRBV6-1 and TRBJ2-7; 12 nucleotides agree with TRBD2. This receptor was obtained from a man aged 55-75 years who had recovered from COVID-19. In nucleotides, the CDR3 is TGTGCCAGCAGTGGGGGACTAGCGGGCGTCTCCTACGAGCAGTACTTC. Its protein is CASSGGLAGVSYEQYF.